The 16 T cell receptor beta chains below were found in one sample sequenced in a study of Ad26.COV2.S vaccination and SARS-CoV-2 variants. The treatment is: around 19 received Ad26.COV2.S at low or high dose, single or two shots; roughly 5 received placebo; per-sample allocation not given. Each sample was drawn 63 days after the first injection (of vaccine or placebo). TCRdb's copy holds only in-frame clones and misses some; the assay was immunoSEQ multiplex PCR. The table records some 250,000 clones, around 89% of them present only once. The material was peripheral blood, obtained in a trial of Ad26.COV2.S vaccine versus placebo. Receptor source: a person aged 18 to 65 who received the Ad26.COV2.S COVID-19 vaccine or a placebo.

This clone was counted a few times. This chain links TRBV5-6 with TRBJ2-7; D remains ambiguous. This CDR3 has 12 residues. Germline V gene data show CDR1 as SGHDT and CDR2 as YYEEEE. V gave up 4 bases and J gave up 1 base, with 6 bases separating them. This chain's CDR3 is CASSIGSYEQYF. For the CDR3, the DNA is TGTGCCAGCAGCATAGGATCCTACGAGCAGTACTTC.

V usage is TRBV6-4 and J usage is TRBJ2-7; D is tentatively TRBD1 or TRBD2 (5 bases each). Trimming removed 0 bases from V and 5 bases from J, with 8 bases in between. The germline V gene encodes CDR1 MRHNA and CDR2 SNTAGT. This CDR3 spans 13 amino acids. CDR3 DNA: TGTGCCAGCAGTGACTCGTGGGGGAACGAGCAGTACTTC. This encodes CASSDSWGNEQYF.

V usage is TRBV2 and J usage is TRBJ2-1; D is undetermined. Germline assignment: CDR1 SNHLY and CDR2 FYNNEI. Trimming removed 7 bases from V and 8 bases from J, with 15 bases in between. CDR3 length equals 13 residues. The CDR3 coding sequence is TGTGCCAGCACGCGAGTGGGTGCGGATGAGCAGTTCTTC. It yields the protein CASTRVGADEQFF.

This CDR3 is CASSLYFGQGANEQFF. Here the CDR3 DNA reads TGTGCCAGCAGCTTGTATTTTGGACAGGGGGCTAATGAGCAGTTCTTC. The chain carries TRBV5-6 and TRBJ2-1; 11 bases map to TRBD1. The germline gives CDR1 SGHDT, CDR2 YYEEEE. V gave up 1 base and J gave up 7 bases; unmatched junction bases: 7. There are 16 residues in the CDR3. Filled out from reference TRBV5-6 and TRBJ2-1, the complete variable domain reads DAGVTQSPTHLIKTRGQQVTLRCSPKSGHDTVSWYQQALGQGPQFIFQYYEEEERQRGNFPDRFSGHQFPNYSSELNVNALLLGDSALYLCASSLYFGQGANEQFFGPGTRLTVL.

This sequence joins TRBV3-1 (or the pseudogene TRBV3-2) and TRBJ2-2, with TRBD1 identical over 7 bases. From germline, CDR1 is LGHDT and CDR2 YNNKEL (reference sequence). This CDR3 has 16 residues. V shed 0 bases and J 3 bases; nucleotides not matched to a gene: 4. The DNA for the CDR3 is TGTGCCAGCAGCCAAGATAGCGACAGGGACACCGGGGAGCTGTTTTTT. It encodes CASSQDSDRDTGELFF.

This clone was seen only once. This sequence joins TRBV7-2 and TRBJ1-2, with TRBD1 matching 11 bases. The CDR3 contains 15 residues. The junction had 6 bases not matched to a gene; V was cut back by 5 bases and J by 4 bases. Germline V gives CDR1 SGHTA, CDR2 FQGNSA. CDR3 in amino acids: CASSPRTGGVYGYTF. The CDR3 DNA reads TGTGCCAGCAGCCCACGGACAGGGGGCGTCTATGGCTACACCTTC.

This chain uses TRBV21-1 with TRBJ2-1; the table's D call, TRBD2, has no DNA check behind it. TRBV21-1 is designated a pseudogene. The CDR3 sequence is 11 residues long. CDR3 region: CASAGSYEQFF. The CDR3 DNA reads as TGTGCCAGCGCGGGCAGCTATGAGCAGTTCTTC.

The CDR3 DNA follows: TGTGCCAGCAGTCCGCCAATGGGGGGACGGGAGTCGTACAATGAGCAGTTCTTC. It yields the protein CASSPPMGGRESYNEQFF. The chain couples TRBV28 to TRBJ2-1; a possible D gene is TRBD2 (6 bases). The CDR3 is made up of 18 amino acids. Germline CDR1 reads MDHEN; CDR2 reads SYDVKM. V lost 5 bases and J lost 4, with 24 bases in between.

CDR3 coding DNA: TGTGCCTGGAATACCGCGTCGGGGCTTGATGGCTACACCTTC. This encodes CAWNTASGLDGYTF. The chain joins TRBV30 to TRBJ1-2; TRBD1 is a possible D gene (5 bases). Germline V gene data show CDR1 as GTSNPN and CDR2 as SVGIG (reference sequence). The CDR3 length is 14 residues. Trimming pared 4 bases from V and 6 bases from J, leaving 18 bases between.

The chain employs TRBV30 and TRBJ2-7; the D gene is possibly TRBD2 (6 bases). The CDR3 sequence is 10 residues long. Germline CDR1 GTSNPN, CDR2 SVGIG (reference sequence). V was trimmed by 7 bases and J by 4 bases, leaving 8 bases between them. CDR3 DNA sequence: TGTGCCTCGGGACTTTACGAGCAGTACTTC. Encoded protein: CASGLYEQYF. The complete variable domain, with remaining parts taken from reference TRBV30 and TRBJ2-7, reads SQTIHQWPATLVQPVGSPLSLECTVEGTSNPNLYWYRQAAGRGLQLLFYSVGIGQISSEVPQNLSASRPQDRQFILSSKKLLLSDSGFYLCASGLYEQYFGPGTRLTVT.

The rearrangement uses TRBV30 and TRBJ1-4, with 8 bases aligning to TRBD1. Germline CDR1 and CDR2: GTSNPN and SVGIG (reference sequence). This CDR3 is built from 15 residues. The trim removed 0 bases at V and 7 bases at J, leaving 7 bases unmatched. The DNA of the CDR3 is TGTGCCTGGAGTGTCCCCGGGACAGGTTTTGAAAAACTGTTTTTT. It specifies CAWSVPGTGFEKLFF.

V gene TRBV6-5 combines with J gene TRBJ2-7; D is unclear. The germline CDR1 and CDR2 sequences are MNHEY and SVGAGI. V lost 4 bases and J 1 base, leaving 14 bases between the germline ends. This CDR3 contains 15 residues. The CDR3 here is CASSFGYLQSYEQYF. CDR3 bases: TGTGCCAGCAGTTTTGGGTACCTCCAGTCCTACGAGCAGTACTTC.

The chain combines TRBV29-1 with TRBJ1-2, with D unclear. Trimming removed 5 bases from V and 2 bases from J, with 9 bases in between. CDR1 is SQVTM, CDR2 ANQGSEA, per germline. CDR3 length: 12 residues. The CDR3 DNA sequence: TGCAGCGTTAGGCCCCCGAACTATGGCTACACCTTC. Translation gives CSVRPPNYGYTF. Full variable domain (outside the CDR3, taken from reference TRBV29-1 and TRBJ1-2): SAVISQKPSRDICQRGTSLTIQCQVDSQVTMMFWYRQQPGQSLTLIATANQGSEATYESGFVIDKFPISRPNLTFSTLTVSNMSPEDSSIYLCSVRPPNYGYTFGSGTRLTVV.

The chain joins TRBV5-4 to TRBJ1-4; 11 nucleotides align to TRBD1. This CDR3 region has 16 residues. Trimming at V came to 0 bases and at J to 7 bases, leaving 5 bases not matched to a gene. Germline-derived CDR1 and CDR2 are SGHNT and YYREEE (reference sequence). The DNA of the CDR3 is TGTGCCAGCAGCTTGGTCGGACAGGGGGCTAGTGAAAAACTGTTTTTT. Its translation: CASSLVGQGASEKLFF.

The chain combines TRBV11-2 with TRBJ1-4; D may be TRBD1 (5 bases). Looked up from germline, CDR1 is SGHAT and CDR2 is FQNNGV. The CDR3 runs 14 residues. V was trimmed by 2 bases and J by 5 bases, leaving 9 bases between them. As DNA, the CDR3 is TGTGCCAGCAGCTTATGGGACCTAAATGAAAAACTGTTTTTT. This encodes CASSLWDLNEKLFF.

The genes are TRBV30 and TRBJ1-2, with unresolved D. V dropped 4 bases and J dropped 1 base, with 7 bases sitting between them. Germline V gene sequence: CDR1 GTSNPN, CDR2 SVGIG (reference sequence). There are 12 residues in the CDR3. The CDR3 nucleotides read TGTGCCTGGATCAGATTTAACTATGGCTACACCTTC. Its translation is CAWIRFNYGYTF.